The 13 T cell receptor beta chains given below trace back to one sample, sequenced in a study of T-cell memory formation after mild COVID-19. TCRdb ran MiXCR on the 5' RACE reads and lists one entry per CDR3 protein. The sample lists roughly 600,000 distinct CDR3 sequences, more than 15% occurring once. Specimen: PBMCs or a T cell subset sorted from them (not recorded which). The source of these receptors is an adult woman who had mild COVID-19 (a few samples of this study predate the infection). Cell type and time point are not known.

This rearrangement joins TRBV6-2 or TRBV6-3 to TRBJ2-1; D is ambiguous. CDR1 is MNHEY, CDR2 SVGEGT, per germline. V lost 7 bases to trimming and J lost 0 bases, with 13 bases between them. The CDR3 sequence is 15 residues long. The CDR3 nucleotides are TGTGCCAGCAACGAGCTCGATAGCTCCTACAATGAGCAGTTCTTC. It yields the protein CASNELDSSYNEQFF.

The gene calls are TRBV7-9 and TRBJ2-1; D could derive from TRBD1 or TRBD2 (7 bases each). The V gene's germline CDR1 is SEHNR and CDR2 FQNEAQ (reference sequence). The CDR3 is 15 amino acids. Trimming stripped 3 bases from V and 5 bases from J, with 14 bases between. In nucleotides, the CDR3 is TGTGCCAGCAGCTTCGCGCGGGGGACAGACAATGAGCAGTTCTTC. It translates to CASSFARGTDNEQFF.

The rearrangement links TRBV6-5 to TRBJ2-2; no reliable D call. This CDR3 region has 12 residues. The ends were cut back, 0 bases at V and 8 bases at J, with 4 bases in the middle. Germline lookup yields CDR1 MNHEY and CDR2 SVGAGI. The CDR3 bases are TGTGCCAGCAGTTACTCGGTGGGGGAGCTGTTTTTT. Translating it yields CASSYSVGELFF.

Only one count was recorded for this clonotype. V and J are TRBV7-9 and TRBJ2-6; TRBD1 matches 8 bases. The CDR3 length is 21 residues. The germline V gene has CDR1 SEHNR and CDR2 FQNEAQ (reference sequence). J lost 4 bases, V lost 1 base, and 18 bases had no gene match. The DNA for the CDR3 is TGTGCCAGCAGCTTAGGAGGGGTACGGACAGGGCTTCTGTTGGGGGCCAACGTCCTGACTTTC. It codes for CASSLGGVRTGLLLGANVLTF. The whole variable domain, remainder taken from reference TRBV7-9 and TRBJ2-6, is DTGVSQNPRHKITKRGQNVTFRCDPISEHNRLYWYRQTLGQGPEFLTYFQNEAQLEKSRLLSDRFSAERPKGSFSTLEIQRTEQGDSAMYLCASSLGGVRTGLLLGANVLTFGAGSRLTVL.

This clonotype has just a few counts. The V and J genes are TRBV9 and TRBJ2-7, with no clear D. V was shortened by 2 bases and J by 3 bases, with 15 bases between the two germline ends. CDR1 is SGDLS and CDR2 is YYNGEE in the germline V gene. This CDR3 has 15 amino acids. CDR3 nucleotide sequence: TGTGCCAGCAGCGTCGCCCCAAGCCGACACTACGAGCAGTACTTC. This codes for CASSVAPSRHYEQYF.

This clonotype was found many times. The V and J genes are TRBV5-1 and TRBJ2-4; D may correspond to TRBD1 or TRBD2 (5 bases each). The length of the CDR3 is 14 residues. Trimming pared 3 bases from V and 4 bases from J, leaving 11 bases between. Germline V gene lookup returns CDR1 SGHRS and CDR2 YFSETQ. The CDR3 DNA is TGCGCCAGCAGCTCCGGGACCGCGAAAAACATTCAGTACTTC. Translated: CASSSGTAKNIQYF.

This clonotype was picked up a small number of times. V and J are TRBV4-2 and TRBJ2-3; D is possibly TRBD2 (5 bases). The ends were cut back, 0 bases at V and 4 bases at J, with 11 bases in the middle. The CDR3 contains 15 residues. Germline assignment: CDR1 LGHNA and CDR2 YNFKEQ. CDR3 DNA: TGTGCCAGCAGCCAAGAAGCTAGCTGGTCAGATACGCAGTATTTT. This gives the protein CASSQEASWSDTQYF.

A few counts support this clonotype. The chain carries TRBV9 and TRBJ1-5, with D unresolved. The CDR3 sequence is 15 residues long. Deletions cut 0 bases from V and 4 bases from J, with 11 bases between. The germline V gene has CDR1 SGDLS and CDR2 YYNGEE. The CDR3 DNA reads as TGTGCCAGCAGCGTAGCGGCAGGCGGGAATCAGCCCCAGCATTTT. Translation gives CASSVAAGGNQPQHF.

The chain joins TRBV20-1 to TRBJ2-3; TRBD2 matches 7 bases. There are 16 residues in the CDR3. Germline values: CDR1 DFQATT, CDR2 SNEGSKA (reference sequence). Losses at the gene ends were 3 bases for V and 7 bases for J; bases not matched to a gene: 16. CDR3 sequence (DNA): TGCAGTGCTAGGGCCCGACTAGCCGCCATAACTCATACGCAGTATTTT. Residues: CSARARLAAITHTQYF.

This clonotype was observed a handful of times. The chain employs TRBV2 and TRBJ1-5; weak D call: TRBD1 (5 bases). CDR3 length: 14 residues. The V and J ends lost 4 bases and 0 bases respectively, with 7 bases between them. Germline CDR1 and CDR2: SNHLY and FYNNEI. CDR3 region: CASSGTTSNQPQHF. The DNA for the CDR3 is TGTGCCAGCAGTGGGACAACTAGCAATCAGCCCCAGCATTTT.

This clonotype appeared a few times. The chain carries TRBV2 and TRBJ1-2; 9 positions agree with TRBD1. CDR1 is SNHLY, CDR2 FYNNEI, per germline. This CDR3 spans 14 amino acids. J lost 3 bases, V lost 6 bases, and 5 bases had no gene match. This chain's CDR3 is CASSGQGSHYGYTF. DNA of the CDR3: TGTGCCAGCAGCGGACAGGGGAGTCACTATGGCTACACCTTC.

Here the CDR3 DNA reads TGTGCCAGCAGCCACCGACTAGCGGGAGGGTTTCGAGTCAACAATGAGCAGTTCTTC. It yields the protein CASSHRLAGGFRVNNEQFF. V gene TRBV13 combines with J gene TRBJ2-1, with 14 bases aligning to TRBD2. The CDR3 spans 19 residues. With V trimmed by 5 bases and J by 5 bases, 14 bases remained unmatched. Germline V gene data show CDR1 as PRHDT and CDR2 as FYEKMQ (reference sequence).

This clonotype was seen a few times. The genes are TRBV20-1 and TRBJ1-1; weak D call: TRBD1 (6 bases). V gave up 0 bases and J gave up 4 bases, with 18 bases separating them. The germline CDR1 and CDR2 sequences are DFQATT and SNEGSKA (reference sequence). The CDR3 totals 16 residues. In DNA, the CDR3 is TGCAGTGCTAGAGATGTGGGGGCGCCGGGGTCCACTGAAGCTTTCTTT. It is translated as CSARDVGAPGSTEAFF.